The 26 T cell receptor beta chains below come from one sample, sequenced in a study of OX40 agonist ivuxolimab in advanced cancers. Profiled with immunoSEQ multiplex PCR; TCRdb holds only in-frame clones, not every one. Here the sample spans roughly 68,000 clones, more than 85% being singletons. This specimen consisted of CD4+ or CD8+ T cells sorted from blood, obtained in a trial of the OX40 agonist ivuxolimab. The receptors were sampled from an adult with an advanced solid tumor such as melanoma, head and neck, liver or kidney cancer.

This chain connects TRBV5-8 to TRBJ2-7; D is ambiguous. There are 12 residues in the CDR3. V gave up 2 bases and J gave up 5 bases, with 8 bases separating them. CDR1 is SGHTS, CDR2 YDEGEE, per germline. CDR3 sequence (DNA): TGTGCCAGCAGCTTATTCCGCGACGAGCAGTACTTC. Protein product: CASSLFRDEQYF.

This clone was detected once. The V call is TRBV18, the J call TRBJ2-3, with TRBD2 matching over 10 bases. Germline CDR1 is KGHSH and CDR2 is LQKENI. There are 15 residues in the CDR3. V was pared by 4 bases and J by 6 bases, with 7 bases of the junction left unmatched. The CDR3 sequence: CASSHLAGAPDTQYF. Written as DNA, the CDR3 is TGTGCCAGCTCACATCTAGCGGGAGCCCCCGATACGCAGTATTTT.

The rearrangement links TRBV11-3 to TRBJ1-1; D is perhaps TRBD1 (5 bases). Between the trimmed V and J ends, which lost 6 bases and 2 bases, there was a span of 10 bases. Germline V CDR1 and CDR2: SGHNT, YENEEA. The CDR3 is 13 amino acids. The DNA for the CDR3 is TGTGCCAGCAGGTCGGGGGGAAACACTGAAGCTTTCTTT. Translation gives CASRSGGNTEAFF.

The chain carries TRBV27 and TRBJ2-2; D uncertain. Per germline, CDR1 MNHEY and CDR2 SMNVEV (reference sequence). Between the trimmed V and J ends, which lost 5 bases and 1 base, there was a span of 11 bases. There are 15 residues in the CDR3. In DNA, the CDR3 is TGTGCCAGCAGTCCACGGACGGTGAACACCGGGGAGCTGTTTTTT. This sequence encodes CASSPRTVNTGELFF.

The chain joins TRBV19 to TRBJ1-5; no definite D call. The CDR3 totals 14 residues. Germline V gives CDR1 LNHDA, CDR2 SQIVND (reference sequence). Trimming took off 10 bases at V and 2 bases at J, with 15 bases between the two ends. CDR3 in amino acids: CATRGWDGNQPQHF. The CDR3 coding sequence is TGTGCCACCCGAGGCTGGGATGGCAATCAGCCCCAGCATTTT.

The rearrangement joins TRBV7-8 to TRBJ2-1; D tentatively reads TRBD1 or TRBD2 (5 bases each). V lost 1 base and J lost 5, with 18 bases in between. This CDR3 has 17 amino acids. Germline V CDR1 and CDR2: SGHVS, FQNEAQ. The CDR3 loop is CASSLVGSRTLHNEQFF. The CDR3 nucleotides read TGTGCCAGCAGCTTAGTTGGGAGCCGGACACTTCACAATGAGCAGTTCTTC.

V gene TRBV30 combines with J gene TRBJ1-5; a possible D gene is TRBD1 (5 bases). Germline V gene lookup returns CDR1 GTSNPN and CDR2 SVGIG (reference sequence). V was shortened by 2 bases and J by 3 bases, with 11 bases between the two germline ends. The CDR3 consists of 14 residues. The CDR3 nucleotides read TGTGCCTGGAGTTCAGGGCCTGTCAATCAGCCCCAGCATTTT. It encodes CAWSSGPVNQPQHF.

CDR3 coding DNA: TGCAGCGTTTCCCACAGGGAGAATGAAAAACTGTTTTTT. Translation: CSVSHRENEKLFF. The rearrangement uses TRBV29-1 and TRBJ1-4; tentatively, D is TRBD1 (6 bases). The V end lost 5 bases, the J end lost 5 bases, and 12 bases lay between the germline ends. The CDR3 length is 13 residues. Germline assignment: CDR1 SQVTM and CDR2 ANQGSEA.

This clone came up once. The chain joins TRBV7-9 to TRBJ1-1, with a possible D match to TRBD1 (5 bases). Germline V lookup: CDR1 SEHNR, CDR2 FQNEAQ (reference sequence). CDR3 length equals 13 residues. Trimming cost V 5 bases and J 2 bases, with 9 bases left between them. This CDR3 is CASSKQVNTEAFF. DNA of the CDR3: TGTGCCAGCAGCAAACAGGTTAACACTGAAGCTTTCTTT.

In its sample, this clone was seen once. V usage is TRBV25-1 and J usage is TRBJ2-5; D is possibly TRBD2 (5 bases). CDR3 size: 13 residues. Germline V gene lookup returns CDR1 MGHDK and CDR2 SYGVNS. Trimming took 4 bases from V and 4 from J, leaving 10 bases between them. This CDR3 is CASSVAGLETQYF. The CDR3 DNA reads TGTGCCAGCAGTGTGGCGGGCTTAGAGACCCAGTACTTC.

The V and J genes are TRBV18 and TRBJ2-7; D might be TRBD1 (6 bases). Trimming took 4 bases from V and 5 from J, leaving 9 bases between them. Germline V gene sequence: CDR1 KGHSH, CDR2 LQKENI. The CDR3 has 12 amino acids. The CDR3 DNA follows: TGTGCCAGCTCACTATACAGGGACGAGCAGTACTTC. As protein: CASSLYRDEQYF. The variable domain in full, completed from reference TRBV18 and TRBJ2-7, reads NAGVMQNPRHLVRRRGQEARLRCSPMKGHSHVYWYRQLPEEGLKFMVYLQKENIIDESGMPKERFSAEFPKEGPSILRIQQVVRGDSAAYFCASSLYRDEQYFGPGTRLTVT.

The gene calls are TRBV6-6 and TRBJ2-7, with 8 bases identical to TRBD2. The germline gives CDR1 MNHNY, CDR2 SVGAGI (reference sequence). This CDR3 has 14 residues. The ends lost 6 bases at V and 5 bases at J; junction bases unmatched: 9. The CDR3 protein is CASRMMTSVHEQYF. The CDR3 DNA follows: TGTGCCAGCAGGATGATGACTAGCGTCCACGAGCAGTACTTC.

The chain combines TRBV5-1 with TRBJ1-1; D possibly corresponds to TRBD1 (5 bases). This CDR3 region has 14 residues. Between the trimmed V and J ends, which lost 2 bases and 5 bases, there was a span of 13 bases. Germline assignment: CDR1 SGHRS and CDR2 YFSETQ. As DNA, the CDR3 is TGCGCCAGCAGCTTACAGGTCGGTGGTACTGAAGCTTTCTTT. Protein sequence: CASSLQVGGTEAFF.

The chain is built from TRBV5-4 and TRBJ2-3; TRBD2 agrees at 10 bases. In germline, CDR1 is SGHNT, CDR2 YYREEE (reference sequence). This CDR3 is 17 amino acids long. V was clipped by 4 bases and J by 5 bases; unmatched bases: 13. The CDR3: CASSRRTSGGGVDTQYF. The CDR3 bases are TGTGCCAGCAGCAGGAGGACTAGCGGAGGGGGAGTAGATACGCAGTATTTT.

The genes are TRBV2 and TRBJ2-5, with 11 bases lining up with TRBD1. This CDR3 spans 16 amino acids. CDR1 is SNHLY, CDR2 FYNNEI, per germline. The J segment lost 5 bases and the V segment lost 5 bases, leaving 10 bases of the junction unmatched. The CDR3 here is CASSPAWTGGRETQYF. The CDR3 DNA reads TGTGCCAGCAGTCCTGCTTGGACAGGGGGCAGGGAGACCCAGTACTTC.

J is TRBJ2-2 and V is TRBV2, with no clear D. V lost 10 bases and J lost 1, with 13 bases in between. Looked up from germline, CDR1 is SNHLY and CDR2 is FYNNEI. CDR3 length: 14 amino acids. The CDR3 nucleotides read TGTGCCACCGATCGGGCGGAGAACACCGGGGAGCTGTTTTTT. Its protein product is CATDRAENTGELFF.

The chain uses TRBV30 and TRBJ2-6, with D maybe TRBD1 (8 bases). The length of the CDR3 is 18 residues. V lost 2 bases and J 0 bases, leaving 17 bases between the germline ends. In germline, CDR1 is GTSNPN, CDR2 SVGIG (reference sequence). CDR3 nucleotides: TGTGCCTGGAGTATAAAACAGGGGGGGATCTCTGGGGCCAACGTCCTGACTTTC. Translation gives CAWSIKQGGISGANVLTF.

This rearrangement joins TRBV6-1 to TRBJ2-7, with D unclear. The germline V and J ends were trimmed by 6 bases and 5 bases, with 14 bases remaining between them. Germline CDR1 reads MNHNS; CDR2 reads SASEGT. The CDR3 spans 13 residues. CDR3 DNA sequence: TGTGCCAGCAGCCTTCAGACAAGGGACGAGCAGTACTTC. Translating gives CASSLQTRDEQYF.

The chain has TRBV19 and TRBJ1-4, with 8 bases fitting TRBD1. This CDR3 is 15 amino acids long. V lost 3 bases to trimming and J lost 7 bases; unmatched junction nucleotides: 7. Per germline, CDR1 LNHDA and CDR2 SQIVND (reference sequence). The CDR3 here is CASSIGQGLIEKLFF. The CDR3 nucleotides read TGTGCCAGTAGTATCGGACAGGGTTTGATTGAAAAACTGTTTTTT.

The V gene is TRBV25-1, the J gene TRBJ1-4, with 9 nucleotides matching TRBD1. The germline gives CDR1 MGHDK, CDR2 SYGVNS. V shed 3 bases and J 8 bases; nucleotides not matched to a gene: 13. This CDR3 spans 17 amino acids. This CDR3 is CASSDQQGTGYREKLFF. The CDR3 bases are TGTGCCAGCAGTGACCAGCAAGGGACAGGGTACCGGGAAAAACTGTTTTTT. The full variable domain, its missing parts supplied by reference TRBV25-1 and TRBJ1-4, is EADIYQTPRYLVIGTGKKITLECSQTMGHDKMYWYQQDPGMELHLIHYSYGVNSTEKGDLSSESTVSRIRTEHFPLTLESARPSHTSQYLCASSDQQGTGYREKLFFGSGTQLSVL.

This rearrangement joins TRBV27 to TRBJ2-2, with D perhaps matching TRBD2 (5 bases). Germline loops: CDR1 MNHEY, CDR2 SMNVEV (reference sequence). The CDR3 runs to 15 residues. The germline V and J ends were trimmed by 5 bases and 8 bases, with 18 bases remaining between them. The chain's CDR3 is CASSRTQPGQGELFF. CDR3 nucleotides: TGTGCCAGCAGTCGGACTCAGCCAGGTCAAGGGGAGCTGTTTTTT.

V and J are TRBV15 and TRBJ2-5, with D maybe TRBD2 (5 bases). With 0 bases removed from V and 5 bases from J, the gap between germline ends came to 16 bases. The CDR3 contains 16 residues. Germline values: CDR1 LNHNV, CDR2 YYDKDF (reference sequence). In DNA, the CDR3 is TGTGCCACCAGCAGAGAAGCAGGTTTCACGGGGGAGACCCAGTACTTC. This encodes CATSREAGFTGETQYF.

Comments on this clone: Other DNA sequences in the same sample also yield this CDR3. The chain carries TRBV19 and TRBJ2-3; D call uncertain. Germline V lookup: CDR1 LNHDA, CDR2 SQIVND (reference sequence). CDR3 length: 15 residues. V was trimmed by 3 bases and J by 0 bases, leaving 10 bases between them. CDR3 bases: TGTGCCAGTAGTATTGGGTTGGCAAGCACAGATACGCAGTATTTT. Encoded protein: CASSIGLASTDTQYF.

This chain connects TRBV19 to TRBJ2-3; D unresolved. Trimming took off 8 bases at V and 1 base at J, with 16 bases between the two ends. This CDR3 comprises 15 residues. CDR1 and CDR2 (germline): LNHDA, SQIVND (reference sequence). The CDR3: CASSSIPTRTDTQYF. DNA of the CDR3: TGTGCCAGTTCCTCTATCCCCACTCGCACAGATACGCAGTATTTT.

This clone was recorded only once. J is TRBJ2-7 and V is TRBV5-4; no definite D call. The germline V and J ends were trimmed by 4 bases and 0 bases, with 8 bases remaining between them. Per germline, CDR1 SGHNT and CDR2 YYREEE (reference sequence). The CDR3 runs to 13 residues. CDR3 residues: CASSRLSSYEQYF. In nucleotides, the CDR3 is TGTGCCAGCAGCCGCCTGTCCTCCTACGAGCAGTACTTC.

The V and J genes are TRBV6-6 and TRBJ1-1, with TRBD1 identical over 7 bases. J was trimmed by 1 base and V by 8 bases; bases with no gene match: 1. Per the germline V gene, CDR1 is MNHNY and CDR2 is SVGAGI (reference sequence). The CDR3 consists of 12 residues. The chain's CDR3 is CASQGGNTEAFF. The CDR3 nucleotides are TGTGCCAGCCAGGGGGGGAACACTGAAGCTTTCTTT.